The 5 T cell receptor beta chains below all came from one sample that was sequenced in a study of early T cells in non-severe SARS-CoV-2 infection. TCRdb called the 5' RACE reads again in MiXCR, with one record for every CDR3 protein. This table has about 57,000 distinct CDR3 sequences, roughly 10% appearing once. Input material: whole blood. The receptors were sampled from an adult who was a healthcare worker with PCR-confirmed SARS-CoV-2 infection or an uninfected control (not recorded which).

This clonotype was seen repeatedly, ten times or more. In this CDR3 the conserved last residue, phenylalanine or tryptophan, is missing, so a read error is likely. The DNA is left out, because the CDR3 cannot be placed on it with certainty; the CDR3 is given as TCRdb lists it. J is TRBJ2-1 and V is TRBV19. The CDR3 is 11 residues long, ends included. Germline-derived CDR1 and CDR2 are LNHDA and SQIVND (reference sequence). The CDR3 here is CASSTGRRVLL.

This clonotype was picked up many times. V gene TRBV29-1 combines with J gene TRBJ2-7; D might be TRBD1 or TRBD2, each matching 5 bases. This CDR3 is 13 amino acids long. V was pared by 3 bases and J by 0 bases, with 9 bases between. Germline CDR1 is SQVTM and CDR2 is ANQGSEA. The CDR3 sequence: CSVDRGSSYEQYF. CDR3 coding DNA: TGCAGCGTTGATCGGGGCAGCTCCTACGAGCAGTACTTC.

The chain uses TRBV6-2 or TRBV6-3 and TRBJ2-4; D is possibly TRBD1 or TRBD2 (5 bases each). Germline CDR1 and CDR2: MNHEY and SVGEGT. Trimming removed 7 bases at V and 4 bases at J, with 11 bases between. The length of the CDR3 is 13 residues. The CDR3 is CASNRDQKNIQYF. The CDR3 DNA reads as TGTGCCAGCAACCGGGACCAGAAAAACATTCAGTACTTC.

This clonotype has ten or more counts. The rearrangement links TRBV11-2 to TRBJ2-7; 11 bases agree with TRBD2. Germline values: CDR1 SGHAT, CDR2 FQNNGV. CDR3 length: 15 amino acids. V was pared by 2 bases and J by 4 bases, with 4 bases of the junction left unmatched. The CDR3 loop is CASSLPPSGRYEQYF. CDR3 sequence (DNA): TGTGCCAGCAGCTTACCCCCTAGCGGGAGGTACGAGCAGTACTTC.

This clonotype was found a few times. The V and J genes are TRBV12-3 or TRBV12-4 and TRBJ2-7; D remains ambiguous. The ends were cut back, 0 bases at V and 3 bases at J, with 9 bases in the middle. There are 14 residues in the CDR3. CDR3 nucleotide sequence: TGTGCCAGCAGTTTAGCGGCTAGGTTCTACGAGCAGTACTTC. Translation: CASSLAARFYEQYF.